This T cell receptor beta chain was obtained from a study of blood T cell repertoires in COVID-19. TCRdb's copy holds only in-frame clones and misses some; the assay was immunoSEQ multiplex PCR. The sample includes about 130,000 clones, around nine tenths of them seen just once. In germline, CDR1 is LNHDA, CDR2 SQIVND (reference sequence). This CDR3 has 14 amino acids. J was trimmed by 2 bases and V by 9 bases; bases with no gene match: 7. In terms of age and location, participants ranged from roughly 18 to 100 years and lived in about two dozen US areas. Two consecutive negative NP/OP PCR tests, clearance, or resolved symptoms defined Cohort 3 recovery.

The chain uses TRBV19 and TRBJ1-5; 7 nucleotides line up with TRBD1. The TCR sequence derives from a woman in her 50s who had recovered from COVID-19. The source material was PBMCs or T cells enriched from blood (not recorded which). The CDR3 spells CASKQGMGNQPQHF. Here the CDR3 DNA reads TGTGCCAGCAAACAGGGGATGGGCAATCAGCCCCAGCATTTT.